The T cell receptor beta chain described here comes from a study of CD8 T cells in ankylosing spondylitis. Findings and limits, study-wide: Earlier literature documents some of the motif variants in reactive arthritis synovial fluid and blood. Within peripheral blood, clones linked to disease were CD8+ and relatively rare. According to the report, clones linked to the disease were significantly enriched in matched synovial fluid samples taken from ankylosing spondylitis patients.

Comments on this clonotype: Its matching antigen is unknown.

The authors made TCR beta libraries by quantitative 5'-RACE with molecular barcodes. TCRdb called the 5' RACE reads again in MiXCR, with one record for every CDR3 protein. Of some 240,000 distinct CDR3 sequences in the sample, 20% to 30% were seen once. The specimen was blood, either unsorted or a sorted T cell fraction (not recorded which). This clonotype was sampled from a male donor with ankylosing spondylitis or in good health (not recorded which).

As DNA, the CDR3 is TGTGCCAGCAGTTCACCCGGGACAGGGAGGGATACGCAGTATTTT. Its translation is CASSSPGTGRDTQYF. J is TRBJ2-3 and V is TRBV12-3 or TRBV12-4; 9 nucleotides align to TRBD1. V lost 4 bases, J lost 6 bases, and 8 bases stayed unmatched. The CDR3 spans 15 residues.